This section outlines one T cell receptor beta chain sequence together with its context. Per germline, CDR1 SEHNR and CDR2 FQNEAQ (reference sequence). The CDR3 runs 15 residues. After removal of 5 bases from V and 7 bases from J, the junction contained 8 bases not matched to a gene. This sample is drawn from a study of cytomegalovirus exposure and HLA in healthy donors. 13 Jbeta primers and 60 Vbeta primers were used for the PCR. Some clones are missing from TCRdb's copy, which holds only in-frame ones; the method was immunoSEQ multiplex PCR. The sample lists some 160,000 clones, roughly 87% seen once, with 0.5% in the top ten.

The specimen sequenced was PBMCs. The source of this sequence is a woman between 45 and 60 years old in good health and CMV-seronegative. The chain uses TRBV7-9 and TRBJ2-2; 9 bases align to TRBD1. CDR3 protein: CASSPRQGVDGELFF. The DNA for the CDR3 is TGTGCCAGCAGCCCTCGACAGGGGGTTGACGGGGAGCTGTTTTTT.